Below are 26 T cell receptor beta chains sequenced from a single sample in a study of radiotherapy plus CTLA-4 blockade in lung cancer. Libraries were prepared by immunoSEQ multiplex PCR; TCRdb keeps only in-frame clonotypes and omits some of them. This sample has more than 95,000 clones, with 65% to 85% found just once. This sample comprised peripheral blood, obtained from a patient treated with radiotherapy plus ipilimumab. Every receptor here comes from a human donor with non-small cell lung cancer who had a partial response to radiotherapy plus ipilimumab.

The genes are TRBV7-2 and TRBJ2-1; D unclear. From germline, CDR1 is SGHTA and CDR2 FQGNSA. V was cut by 5 bases and J by 0 bases, with 11 bases left in between. The CDR3 has 15 amino acids. This chain's CDR3 is CASSSTRGSYNEQFF. The DNA of the CDR3 is TGTGCCAGCAGCAGTACTCGTGGCTCCTACAATGAGCAGTTCTTC.

The V gene is TRBV5-4, the J gene TRBJ2-3; D perhaps matches TRBD2 (6 bases). V was clipped by 4 bases and J by 6 bases, with 15 bases between them. In germline, CDR1 is SGHNT, CDR2 YYREEE (reference sequence). This CDR3 region has 14 residues. The DNA of the CDR3 is TGTGCCAGCAGCAAAATAGGGACTGCGGATACGCAGTATTTT. Protein: CASSKIGTADTQYF.

This clone has just one count. The V call is TRBV2, the J call TRBJ2-1, with a possible D match to TRBD2 (5 bases). Per germline, CDR1 SNHLY and CDR2 FYNNEI. Trimming stripped 7 bases from V and 12 bases from J, with 25 bases between. This CDR3 comprises 15 residues. The CDR3: CASTEGDYNTLGQFF. CDR3 nucleotide sequence: TGTGCCAGCACCGAAGGAGACTACAATACCCTAGGGCAGTTCTTC.

The chain recombines TRBV30 with TRBJ2-1; TRBD2 might be the D (6 bases). CDR1 is GTSNPN and CDR2 is SVGIG in the germline V gene (reference sequence). The CDR3 covers 13 residues. V shed 4 bases and J shed 6 bases, with 13 bases lying between them. CDR3: CAWTLGGINEQFF. The CDR3 nucleotides read TGTGCCTGGACCCTAGGCGGGATCAATGAGCAGTTCTTC.

The chain combines TRBV5-1 with TRBJ2-5, with D possibly TRBD1 on 6 matching bases. V was trimmed by 3 bases and J by 2 bases, leaving 11 bases between them. Germline CDR1 and CDR2: SGHRS and YFSETQ. This CDR3 contains 14 residues. The CDR3 loop is CASSSTGGQETQYF. CDR3 bases: TGCGCCAGCAGCTCGACAGGAGGACAAGAGACCCAGTACTTC.

The V and J genes are TRBV18 and TRBJ1-1; 7 bases agree with TRBD1. Germline CDR1 reads KGHSH; CDR2 reads LQKENI. The CDR3 length is 13 residues. Losses at the gene ends were 6 bases for V and 4 bases for J; bases not matched to a gene: 5. As DNA, the CDR3 is TGTGCCAGCTCGACAGGGTCTAGCACTGAAGCTTTCTTT. Translated, it gives CASSTGSSTEAFF.

CDR3 DNA sequence: TGTGCCAGCAGTCCGGGAGTGGTAGCCAAAAACATTCAGTACTTC. It translates to CASSPGVVAKNIQYF. V gene TRBV6-5 combines with J gene TRBJ2-4; tentatively, D is TRBD2 (6 bases). CDR1 and CDR2 (germline): MNHEY, SVGAGI. The ends were cut back, 5 bases at V and 0 bases at J, with 11 bases in the middle. The CDR3 consists of 15 residues.

Only a few counts were recorded for this clone. The genes are TRBV4-1 and TRBJ2-7; 10 bases are shared with TRBD2. The CDR3 extends over 18 amino acids. Germline V lookup: CDR1 MGHRA, CDR2 YSYEKL. The trim removed 4 bases at V and 4 bases at J, leaving 16 bases unmatched. CDR3 nucleotide sequence: TGCGCCAGCAGCCCCGCGGCCTACAGGACTAGCGGAGCTTACGAGCAGTACTTC. Translating gives CASSPAAYRTSGAYEQYF.

V usage is TRBV19 and J usage is TRBJ2-3; 7 bases agree with TRBD2. Germline lookup yields CDR1 LNHDA and CDR2 SQIVND (reference sequence). The CDR3 is 14 residues long. V was clipped by 3 bases and J by 3 bases; unmatched bases: 3. The CDR3 bases are TGTGCCAGTAGTATCCCGGGAGGAACAGATACGCAGTATTTT. Protein product: CASSIPGGTDTQYF.

This clone was counted a single time. This chain uses TRBV28 with TRBJ2-1; TRBD2 agrees at 8 bases. V gave up 1 base and J gave up 8 bases; unmatched junction bases: 4. This CDR3 comprises 14 residues. Germline CDR1 and CDR2: MDHEN and SYDVKM. The CDR3 loop is CASSLFGRGDEQFF. Written as DNA, the CDR3 is TGTGCCAGCAGTTTATTCGGGAGGGGGGATGAGCAGTTCTTC.

V usage is TRBV7-6 and J usage is TRBJ1-2; 9 nucleotides agree with TRBD1. The CDR3 consists of 15 residues. The J segment lost 4 bases and the V segment lost 5 bases, leaving 8 bases of the junction unmatched. The V gene's germline CDR1 is SGHVS and CDR2 FNYEAQ. This chain's CDR3 is CASSPNRGLTYGYTF. As DNA, the CDR3 is TGTGCCAGCAGCCCAAACAGGGGGCTAACCTATGGCTACACCTTC. Full variable domain (rest looked up from reference TRBV7-6 and TRBJ1-2): GAGVSQSPRYKVTKRGQDVALRCDPISGHVSLYWYRQALGQGPEFLTYFNYEAQQDKSGLPNDRFSAERPEGSISTLTIQRTEQRDSAMYRCASSPNRGLTYGYTFGSGTRLTVV.

This CDR3 reads CASSRGGGRNYGYTF. In nucleotides, the CDR3 is TGTGCCAGCAGCAGAGGCGGGGGACGGAACTATGGCTACACCTTC. The chain uses TRBV6-1 and TRBJ1-2, with TRBD1 as a possible D gene (5 bases). Trimming cost V 6 bases and J 2 bases, with 16 bases left between them. This CDR3 has 15 amino acids. The V gene's germline CDR1 is MNHNS and CDR2 SASEGT.

Comment on this clone: Within the sample, other DNA sequences also encode this same CDR3. The chain couples TRBV6-1 to TRBJ1-1; 9 bases fit TRBD1. After removal of 3 bases from V and 3 bases from J, the junction contained 2 bases not matched to a gene. The CDR3 runs to 14 residues. CDR1 and CDR2 (germline): MNHNS, SASEGT. The CDR3 DNA sequence: TGTGCCAGCAGTGAGGACAGGGGAGACACTGAAGCTTTCTTT. It codes for CASSEDRGDTEAFF.

The chain's CDR3 is CASSLEGFSTDTQYF. The DNA for the CDR3 is TGCGCCAGCAGCTTGGAGGGGTTTAGCACAGATACGCAGTATTTT. The chain couples TRBV5-1 to TRBJ2-3; D is perhaps TRBD1 (5 bases). V was clipped by 0 bases and J by 0 bases, with 8 bases between them. The CDR3 extends over 15 amino acids. In germline, CDR1 is SGHRS, CDR2 YFSETQ.

The rearrangement joins TRBV28 to TRBJ2-7, with 14 bases matching TRBD2. The CDR3 has 16 residues. Trimming at V came to 10 bases and at J to 0 bases, leaving 8 bases not matched to a gene. Germline CDR1 and CDR2: MDHEN and SYDVKM. CDR3 nucleotides: TGTGCCACTACGGGACTAGCGGGAGCGAGCTCCTACGAGCAGTACGTC. Translated: CATTGLAGASSYEQYV.

The chain combines TRBV2 with TRBJ2-7, with 10 bases aligning to TRBD2. CDR3 length equals 15 residues. The germline V gene has CDR1 SNHLY and CDR2 FYNNEI. The V gene end was trimmed by 9 bases and the J gene end by 0 bases; junction bases not matched to a gene: 8. CDR3: CARGSSGGLSYEQYF. The DNA for the CDR3 is TGTGCCAGGGGGTCTAGCGGGGGCCTCTCCTACGAGCAGTACTTC.

V usage is TRBV7-9 and J usage is TRBJ2-3; the D is unclear. Germline values: CDR1 SEHNR, CDR2 FQNEAQ (reference sequence). The CDR3 runs to 18 residues. The V gene lost 0 bases and the J gene lost 0 bases, with 16 bases spanning the gap. The CDR3 here is CASSLASNTESSTDTQYF. The CDR3 DNA reads as TGTGCCAGCAGCTTAGCGAGTAACACAGAATCTAGCACAGATACGCAGTATTTT.

CDR3 amino acids: CASSLDQQDEQYF. The CDR3 DNA follows: TGTGCCAGCAGCTTAGATCAACAGGACGAGCAGTACTTC. This chain joins TRBV7-3 and TRBJ2-7, with D maybe TRBD1 (5 bases). Per the germline V gene, CDR1 is SGHTA and CDR2 is FQGTGA. V was trimmed by 2 bases and J by 5 bases, leaving 10 bases between them. The CDR3 spans 13 residues.

The chain carries TRBV7-8 and TRBJ1-1; D not resolved. Germline V lookup: CDR1 SGHVS, CDR2 FQNEAQ. The CDR3 spans 14 residues. The ends were cut back, 0 bases at V and 1 base at J, with 6 bases in the middle. The CDR3 sequence: CASSLARTNTEAFF. CDR3 DNA sequence: TGTGCCAGCAGCTTAGCGCGAACGAACACTGAAGCTTTCTTT.

This clone has only one observation. As DNA, the CDR3 is TGCGCCAGCAGTCAGGGGGCAGATACGCAGTATTTT. Its protein is CASSQGADTQYF. The V call is TRBV10-2, the J call TRBJ2-3; 7 nucleotides agree with TRBD1. The trim removed 5 bases at V and 4 bases at J, leaving 0 bases unmatched. CDR1 and CDR2 (germline): WSHSY, SAAADI. The CDR3 runs to 12 residues.

The chain is built from TRBV25-1 and TRBJ1-2, with D maybe TRBD1 (6 bases). Trimming removed 6 bases from V and 5 bases from J, with 7 bases in between. The CDR3 is 11 residues long. CDR1 and CDR2 (germline): MGHDK, SYGVNS. Written as DNA, the CDR3 is TGTGCCAGCAGCCAGGGGTATGGCTACACCTTC. This sequence encodes CASSQGYGYTF.

V usage is TRBV10-2 and J usage is TRBJ1-2, with 7 positions matching TRBD1. Germline CDR1 WSHSY, CDR2 SAAADI. This CDR3 region has 14 residues. After removal of 6 bases from V and 8 bases from J, the junction contained 12 bases not matched to a gene. The CDR3 is CASRETGAYSGYTF. The CDR3 nucleotides read TGCGCCAGCAGAGAAACAGGGGCTTATAGCGGCTACACCTTC.

This rearrangement joins TRBV4-1 to TRBJ2-5; 7 bases agree with TRBD1. The CDR3 contains 14 residues. J lost 1 base, V lost 4 bases, and 3 bases had no gene match. Germline V gene sequence: CDR1 MGHRA, CDR2 YSYEKL. The CDR3 DNA is TGCGCCAGCAGCCGTAACAGGGGCCAAGAGACCCAGTACTTC. This codes for CASSRNRGQETQYF.

This clone has just a few counts. The chain recombines TRBV5-4 with TRBJ1-4; a possible D gene is TRBD1 (6 bases). The CDR3 is 14 amino acids. Germline V gives CDR1 SGHNT, CDR2 YYREEE (reference sequence). V gave up 10 bases and J gave up 7 bases, with 20 bases separating them. CDR3 in DNA: TGTGCCTATAATCCGGGACACCGACCTGAAAAACTGTTTTTT. Its translation: CAYNPGHRPEKLFF.

The chain uses TRBV27 and TRBJ2-3; D unclear. CDR1 MNHEY and CDR2 SMNVEV come from the germline V gene (reference sequence). The V and J ends lost 2 bases and 0 bases respectively, with 15 bases between them. This CDR3 has 17 amino acids. CDR3 loop: CASSLTSHDPSTDTQYF. The DNA for the CDR3 is TGTGCCAGCAGTTTAACCTCACACGATCCTAGCACAGATACGCAGTATTTT.

This clone was counted only a few times. The CDR3 DNA follows: TGTGCCAGCAGCTTAGTTACGGCGGGAGGGAACAATGAGCAGTTCTTC. This sequence encodes CASSLVTAGGNNEQFF. V and J are TRBV7-8 and TRBJ2-1; 9 nucleotides match TRBD2. The trim removed 1 base at V and 5 bases at J, leaving 6 bases unmatched. The CDR3 consists of 16 residues. Per the germline V gene, CDR1 is SGHVS and CDR2 is FQNEAQ. Full variable domain (outside the CDR3, taken from reference TRBV7-8 and TRBJ2-1): GAGVSQSPRYKVAKRGQDVALRCDPISGHVSLFWYQQALGQGPEFLTYFQNEAQLDKSGLPSDRFFAERPEGSVSTLKIQRTQQEDSAVYLCASSLVTAGGNNEQFFGPGTRLTVL.